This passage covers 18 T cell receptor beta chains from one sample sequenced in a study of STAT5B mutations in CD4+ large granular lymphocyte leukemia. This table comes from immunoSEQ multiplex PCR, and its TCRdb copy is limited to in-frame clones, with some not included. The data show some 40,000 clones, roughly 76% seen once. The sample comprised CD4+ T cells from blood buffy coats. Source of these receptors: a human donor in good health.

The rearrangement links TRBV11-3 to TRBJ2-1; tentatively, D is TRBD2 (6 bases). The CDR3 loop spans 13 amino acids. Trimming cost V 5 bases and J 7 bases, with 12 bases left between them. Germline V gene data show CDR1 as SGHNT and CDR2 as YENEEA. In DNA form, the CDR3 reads TGTGCCAGCAGCCCTGGGACTCGTAATGAGCAGTTCTTC. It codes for CASSPGTRNEQFF.

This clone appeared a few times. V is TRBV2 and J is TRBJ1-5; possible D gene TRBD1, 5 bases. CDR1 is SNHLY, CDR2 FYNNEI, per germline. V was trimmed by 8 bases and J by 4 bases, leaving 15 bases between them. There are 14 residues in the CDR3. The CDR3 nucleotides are TGTGCCAGCCAAGGGACGGCCAATAATCAGCCCCAGCATTTT. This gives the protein CASQGTANNQPQHF.

For the CDR3, the DNA is TGTGCCAGCACCCCCCCCAGCGGGTCCACGAACACCGGGGAGCTGTTTTTT. It specifies CASTPPSGSTNTGELFF. The chain employs TRBV5-4 and TRBJ2-2, with TRBD2 as a possible D gene (6 bases). The length of the CDR3 is 17 residues. Trimming pared 6 bases from V and 0 bases from J, leaving 18 bases between. Germline CDR1 SGHNT, CDR2 YYREEE (reference sequence). Combining the CDR3 with reference TRBV5-4 and TRBJ2-2 gives the whole variable domain ETGVTQSPTHLIKTRGQQVTLRCSSQSGHNTVSWYQQALGQGPQFIFQYYREEENGRGNFPPRFSGLQFPNYSSELNVNALELDDSALYLCASTPPSGSTNTGELFFGEGSRLTVL.

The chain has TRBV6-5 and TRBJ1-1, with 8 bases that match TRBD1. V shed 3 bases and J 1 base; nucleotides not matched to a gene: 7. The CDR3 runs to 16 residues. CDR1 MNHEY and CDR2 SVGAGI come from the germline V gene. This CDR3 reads CASSYSGGMANTEAFF. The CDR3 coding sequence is TGTGCCAGCAGTTATTCAGGGGGCATGGCGAACACTGAAGCTTTCTTT.

This chain's CDR3 is CASSEVGSYEQYF. The CDR3 nucleotides are TGTGCCAGCAGTGAAGTCGGGTCCTACGAGCAGTACTTC. The V and J genes are TRBV2 and TRBJ2-7; D not certain. The CDR3 spans 13 residues. The germline gives CDR1 SNHLY, CDR2 FYNNEI. The V end lost 1 base, the J end lost 1 base, and 5 bases lay between the germline ends.

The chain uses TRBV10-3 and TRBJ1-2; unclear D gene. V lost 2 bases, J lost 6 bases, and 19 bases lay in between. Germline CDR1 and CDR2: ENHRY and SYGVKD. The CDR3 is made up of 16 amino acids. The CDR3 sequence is CAISEGGGRTGDGYTF. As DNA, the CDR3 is TGTGCCATCAGTGAGGGAGGAGGCAGGACGGGTGATGGCTACACCTTC.

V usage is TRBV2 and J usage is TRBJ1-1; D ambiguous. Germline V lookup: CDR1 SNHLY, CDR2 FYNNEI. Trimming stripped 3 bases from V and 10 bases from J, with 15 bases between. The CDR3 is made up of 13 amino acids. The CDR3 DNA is TGTGCCAGCAGTGACGGTAATAAGCGCGGAGCTTTCTTT. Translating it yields CASSDGNKRGAFF.

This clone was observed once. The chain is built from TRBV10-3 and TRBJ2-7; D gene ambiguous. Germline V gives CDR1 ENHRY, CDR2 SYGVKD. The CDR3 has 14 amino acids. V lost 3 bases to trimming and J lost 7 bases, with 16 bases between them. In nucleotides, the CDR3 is TGTGCCATCAGTGAAGGTCTCCGGCAAGGGGAGCAGTACTTC. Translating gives CAISEGLRQGEQYF.

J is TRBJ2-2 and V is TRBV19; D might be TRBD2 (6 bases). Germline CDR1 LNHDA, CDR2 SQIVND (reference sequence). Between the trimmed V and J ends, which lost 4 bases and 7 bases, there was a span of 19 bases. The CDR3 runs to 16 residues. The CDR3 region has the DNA TGTGCCAGTAGTACGAGACTAGGCCCCGTCGGCGGGGAGCTGTTTTTT. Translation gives CASSTRLGPVGGELFF.

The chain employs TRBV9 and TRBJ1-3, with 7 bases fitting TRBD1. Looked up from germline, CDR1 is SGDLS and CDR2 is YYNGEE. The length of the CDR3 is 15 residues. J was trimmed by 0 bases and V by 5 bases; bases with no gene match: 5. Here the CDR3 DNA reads TGTGCCAGCAGTAGAGGGGACAGCTCTGGAAACACCATATATTTT. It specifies CASSRGDSSGNTIYF.

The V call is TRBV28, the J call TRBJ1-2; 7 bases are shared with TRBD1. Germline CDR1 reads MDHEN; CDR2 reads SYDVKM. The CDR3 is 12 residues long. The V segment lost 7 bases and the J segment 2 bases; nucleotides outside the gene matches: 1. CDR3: CASTGQNYGYTF. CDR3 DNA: TGTGCCAGCACGGGACAGAACTATGGCTACACCTTC.

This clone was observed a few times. The CDR3 DNA reads TGCGCCAGCAGCCAAGAAGGAAAAGTAGGGTATGGCTACACCTTC. This codes for CASSQEGKVGYGYTF. The rearrangement uses TRBV4-1 and TRBJ1-2; unclear D gene. From germline, CDR1 is MGHRA and CDR2 YSYEKL. The length of the CDR3 is 15 residues. V lost 0 bases, J lost 5 bases, and 13 bases lay in between.

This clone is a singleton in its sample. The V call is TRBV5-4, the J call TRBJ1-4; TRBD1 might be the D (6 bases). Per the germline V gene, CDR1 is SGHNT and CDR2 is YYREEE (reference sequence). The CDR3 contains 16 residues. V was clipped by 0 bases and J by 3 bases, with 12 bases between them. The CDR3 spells CASSLGPGAANEKLFF. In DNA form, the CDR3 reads TGTGCCAGCAGCTTGGGCCCAGGGGCAGCTAATGAAAAACTGTTTTTT.

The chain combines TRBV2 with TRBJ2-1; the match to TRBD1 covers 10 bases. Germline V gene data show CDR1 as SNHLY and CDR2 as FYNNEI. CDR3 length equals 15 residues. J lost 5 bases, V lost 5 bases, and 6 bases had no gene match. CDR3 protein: CASSLPGQGHNEQFF. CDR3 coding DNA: TGTGCCAGCAGTTTACCGGGACAGGGGCACAATGAGCAGTTCTTC.

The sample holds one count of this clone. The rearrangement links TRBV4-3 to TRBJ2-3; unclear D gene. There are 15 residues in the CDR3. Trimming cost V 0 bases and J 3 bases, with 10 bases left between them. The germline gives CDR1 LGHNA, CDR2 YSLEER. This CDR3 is CASSQDEPMTDTQYF. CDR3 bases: TGCGCCAGCAGCCAAGATGAACCCATGACAGATACGCAGTATTTT.

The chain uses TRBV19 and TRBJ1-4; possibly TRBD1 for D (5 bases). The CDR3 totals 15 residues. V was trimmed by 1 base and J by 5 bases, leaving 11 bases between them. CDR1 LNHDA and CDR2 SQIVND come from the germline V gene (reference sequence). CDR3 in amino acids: CASSIGSGSNEKLFF. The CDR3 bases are TGTGCCAGTAGTATAGGTTCAGGGAGCAATGAAAAACTGTTTTTT.

CDR3 nucleotides: TGTGCCAGCAGTTTAGGGGCCTGGGGACCCTGGGCGGGCTACACCTTC. This encodes CASSLGAWGPWAGYTF. The chain couples TRBV28 to TRBJ1-2, with D possibly being TRBD1 (5 bases). The V gene lost 2 bases and the J gene lost 8 bases, with 21 bases spanning the gap. This CDR3 is built from 16 residues. The germline V gene has CDR1 MDHEN and CDR2 SYDVKM.

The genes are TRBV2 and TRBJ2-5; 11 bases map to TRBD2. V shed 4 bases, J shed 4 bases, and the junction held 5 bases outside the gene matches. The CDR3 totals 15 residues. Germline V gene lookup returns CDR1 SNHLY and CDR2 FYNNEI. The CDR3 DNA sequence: TGTGCCAGCAGTGGGGTAGCGGGGGGGACAGAGACCCAGTACTTC. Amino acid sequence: CASSGVAGGTETQYF.